The 26 T cell receptor beta chains below all came from one sample that was sequenced in a study of control samples from healthy donors and cancer patients. Measured with immunoSEQ multiplex PCR; TCRdb has only the in-frame clones, and not every one. The sample holds around 52,000 clones, about 91% seen once. The sample comprised PBMCs. Receptor source: a man under 40 with colorectal cancer.

The chain recombines TRBV5-4 with TRBJ2-5; D unclear. The CDR3 spans 13 residues. Trimming cost V 4 bases and J 4 bases, with 11 bases left between them. Germline CDR1 is SGHNT and CDR2 is YYREEE (reference sequence). CDR3 region: CASSPGLGETQYF. The CDR3 nucleotides are TGTGCCAGCAGCCCCGGATTGGGAGAGACCCAGTACTTC.

The chain has TRBV15 and TRBJ2-6; D not resolved. Trimming removed 0 bases at V and 3 bases at J, with 12 bases between. Germline assignment: CDR1 LNHNV and CDR2 YYDKDF (reference sequence). The CDR3 is 17 residues long. The CDR3 DNA reads as TGTGCCACCAGCAGAGAGGGCACGGCTAGTGGGGCCAACGTCCTGACTTTC. It translates to CATSREGTASGANVLTF.

This clone was counted between two and nine times. The chain recombines TRBV2 with TRBJ2-3; tentatively, D is TRBD1 or TRBD2 (5 bases each). V lost 1 base and J lost 2, with 13 bases in between. Germline V CDR1 and CDR2: SNHLY, FYNNEI. This CDR3 region has 16 residues. The CDR3 spells CASSEGDRPYTDTQYF. The CDR3 DNA reads TGTGCCAGCAGTGAAGGGGACCGACCCTACACAGATACGCAGTATTTT.

V is TRBV24-1 and J is TRBJ2-3; tentative D call: TRBD2 (6 bases). This CDR3 contains 14 residues. The germline CDR1 and CDR2 sequences are KGHDR and SFDVKD. The V end was cut by 4 bases, the J end by 2 bases, with 9 bases between. CDR3 in amino acids: CATSDPDYTDTQYF. CDR3 nucleotide sequence: TGTGCCACCAGTGACCCGGACTACACAGATACGCAGTATTTT.

V is TRBV14 and J is TRBJ2-1; tentative D call: TRBD1 (6 bases). Looked up from germline, CDR1 is SGHDN and CDR2 is FVKESK. The V gene lost 0 bases and the J gene lost 4 bases, with 13 bases spanning the gap. The CDR3 covers 16 residues. The CDR3 nucleotides read TGTGCCAGCAGCCAAGATTTAGGGGGAAGGTACAATGAGCAGTTCTTC. Translating it yields CASSQDLGGRYNEQFF.

This chain links TRBV5-6 with TRBJ2-2; D unclear. Germline V gene lookup returns CDR1 SGHDT and CDR2 YYEEEE. The CDR3 loop spans 15 amino acids. V shed 3 bases and J shed 1 base, with 10 bases lying between them. Here the CDR3 DNA reads TGTGCCAGCAGCTATGACGTACTGAACACCGGGGAGCTGTTTTTT. It is translated as CASSYDVLNTGELFF. Based on the CDR3 plus reference TRBV5-6 and TRBJ2-2, the full variable domain is DAGVTQSPTHLIKTRGQQVTLRCSPKSGHDTVSWYQQALGQGPQFIFQYYEEEERQRGNFPDRFSGHQFPNYSSELNVNALLLGDSALYLCASSYDVLNTGELFFGEGSRLTVL.

CDR3 in amino acids: CASSLERGRSPLHF. In DNA, the CDR3 is TGTGCCAGCAGCTTGGAACGGGGAAGGTCACCCCTCCACTTT. V gene TRBV5-6 combines with J gene TRBJ1-6; D gene ambiguous. Germline loops: CDR1 SGHDT, CDR2 YYEEEE. This CDR3 is 14 amino acids long. V was pared by 0 bases and J by 10 bases, with 11 bases between.

The chain carries TRBV4-1 and TRBJ2-2; D remains ambiguous. CDR1 and CDR2 from the germline V gene are MGHRA and YSYEKL. The CDR3 covers 14 residues. Trimming took off 9 bases at V and 1 base at J, with 12 bases between the two ends. The CDR3 loop reads CASRKTENTGELFF. CDR3 coding DNA: TGCGCCAGTAGGAAGACGGAGAACACCGGGGAGCTGTTTTTT.

The chain uses TRBV5-1 and TRBJ2-1; D gene unclear. The V gene lost 0 bases and the J gene lost 5 bases, with 6 bases spanning the gap. CDR1 is SGHRS and CDR2 is YFSETQ in the germline V gene. CDR3 size: 13 residues. CDR3 sequence (DNA): TGCGCCAGCAGCTTGGTGGGCAACAATGAGCAGTTCTTC. It translates to CASSLVGNNEQFF.

Comment on this clone: The same CDR3 can be traced to other DNA sequences in this sample. The chain uses TRBV5-1 and TRBJ1-2; 10 bases are a match to TRBD1. Germline loops: CDR1 SGHRS, CDR2 YFSETQ. V lost 4 bases to trimming and J lost 8 bases; unmatched junction nucleotides: 5. This CDR3 is built from 13 residues. DNA for the CDR3: TGCGCCAGCAGCCAAGGACAGGGGGACGGCTACACCTTC. Protein: CASSQGQGDGYTF.

In this sample, this clone turned up once. V and J are TRBV6-4 and TRBJ2-7; 7 nucleotides line up with TRBD1. Germline V gives CDR1 MRHNA, CDR2 SNTAGT. J gave up 2 bases and V 2 bases, and 0 bases lay outside the gene matches. This CDR3 spans 13 amino acids. The CDR3 protein is CASSDRGPYEQYV. DNA for the CDR3: TGTGCCAGCAGTGACAGGGGGCCCTACGAGCAGTACGTC.

V usage is TRBV19 and J usage is TRBJ1-6; tentatively, D is TRBD1 (6 bases). Germline V gene lookup returns CDR1 LNHDA and CDR2 SQIVND (reference sequence). Between the trimmed V and J ends, which lost 4 bases and 7 bases, there was a span of 8 bases. This CDR3 comprises 13 residues. The CDR3 spells CASSTTGNSPLHF. The CDR3 DNA sequence: TGTGCCAGTAGTACTACAGGGAATTCACCCCTCCACTTT.

CDR3: CASSLGLQGGAKNIQYF. CDR3 DNA: TGTGCCAGCAGCTTGGGTTTGCAGGGGGGAGCAAAAAACATTCAGTACTTC. This chain links TRBV13 with TRBJ2-4; maybe TRBD1 (7 bases). CDR3 length: 17 amino acids. CDR1 is PRHDT, CDR2 FYEKMQ, per germline (reference sequence). With 3 bases removed from V and 4 bases from J, the gap between germline ends came to 19 bases.

V is TRBV5-1 and J is TRBJ2-7; 8 bases agree with TRBD1. There are 17 residues in the CDR3. Germline CDR1 is SGHRS and CDR2 is YFSETQ. V lost 4 bases and J lost 0; bases outside the gene matches: 12. The CDR3 DNA follows: TGCGCCAGCAGCGAAGGACAGGGCTCCATCACCTCCTACGAGCAGTACTTC. Encoded protein: CASSEGQGSITSYEQYF.

This clone was seen a single time. In DNA, the CDR3 is TGTGCCAGCAGCTTATATGCGGACATTCAAAACACCGGGGAGCTGTTTTTT. It translates to CASSLYADIQNTGELFF. V is TRBV13 and J is TRBJ2-2; D is perhaps TRBD1 (5 bases). The CDR3 is 17 amino acids. Germline V CDR1 and CDR2: PRHDT, FYEKMQ (reference sequence). V lost 2 bases to trimming and J lost 2 bases, with 15 bases between them. Supplemented by reference TRBV13 and TRBJ2-2, the full variable domain reads AAGVIQSPRHLIKEKRETATLKCYPIPRHDTVYWYQQGPGQDPQFLISFYEKMQSDKGSIPDRFSAQQFSDYHSELNMSSLELGDSALYFCASSLYADIQNTGELFFGEGSRLTVL.

This clone is a singleton in its sample. The chain uses TRBV6-5 and TRBJ2-3; D unclear. The germline CDR1 and CDR2 sequences are MNHEY and SVGAGI. This CDR3 comprises 13 residues. V was pared by 4 bases and J by 2 bases, with 7 bases between. DNA of the CDR3: TGTGCCAGCAGTTTTGGATACACAGATACGCAGTATTTT. This codes for CASSFGYTDTQYF.

The V gene is TRBV6-5, the J gene TRBJ1-1, with D possibly matching TRBD1 (5 bases). V lost 5 bases and J lost 1, with 14 bases in between. Germline-derived CDR1 and CDR2 are MNHEY and SVGAGI. The length of the CDR3 is 15 residues. This CDR3 is CASSPTARENTEAFF. Here the CDR3 DNA reads TGTGCCAGCAGTCCGACAGCCAGAGAGAACACTGAAGCTTTCTTT.

The rearrangement uses TRBV5-1 and TRBJ1-1; perhaps TRBD1 as D (5 bases). The CDR3 is made up of 13 amino acids. V was trimmed by 3 bases and J by 1 base, leaving 7 bases between them. Germline loops: CDR1 SGHRS, CDR2 YFSETQ. Here the CDR3 reads CASSSGWNTEAFF. As DNA, the CDR3 is TGCGCCAGCAGCTCAGGGTGGAACACTGAAGCTTTCTTT.

This chain connects TRBV12-3 or TRBV12-4 to TRBJ2-4; maybe TRBD1 (5 bases). V lost 7 bases and J lost 0, with 7 bases in between. This CDR3 is 13 amino acids long. In DNA form, the CDR3 reads TGTGCCAGCACTACAGGAGCCAAAAACATTCAGTACTTC. This sequence encodes CASTTGAKNIQYF.

The chain joins TRBV21-1 to TRBJ1-1; the tabulated D call, TRBD1, remains unverified against the DNA. TRBV21-1 is a listed pseudogene. The CDR3 consists of 18 residues. The CDR3 DNA reads TGTGCCAGCAGCCTCCAGAGGCCATTTCAGGGGAAGGGGACTGAAGCTTTCTTT. Its protein is CASSLQRPFQGKGTEAFF.

This clone was counted a single time. An end of the junction differs from the germline gene, which may be a read error. Other nucleotide sequences from this sample produce the same CDR3. The V call is TRBV19, the J call TRBJ2-3, with D unresolved. Looked up from germline, CDR1 is LNHDA and CDR2 is SQIVND (reference sequence). The CDR3 loop spans 11 amino acids. The chain's CDR3 is CASSITDTQYF. The CDR3 DNA is TGTGCCAGCAGTATCACAGATACGCAGTATTTT.

V is TRBV6-5 and J is TRBJ2-2, with D possibly being TRBD1 or TRBD2 (5 bases each). Germline V gives CDR1 MNHEY, CDR2 SVGAGI. V was cut by 7 bases and J by 5 bases, with 11 bases left in between. CDR3 length equals 13 residues. The CDR3 sequence is CASKQGDTGELFF. The CDR3, as DNA: TGTGCCAGCAAGCAGGGAGATACCGGGGAGCTGTTTTTT.

This clone was observed a handful of times. The CDR3, as DNA: TGTGCCAGCAGCGCCGACAGGGGAATGTATCATGGCTACACCTTC. Its protein is CASSADRGMYHGYTF. The chain is built from TRBV9 and TRBJ1-2; 8 nucleotides agree with TRBD1. V gave up 3 bases and J gave up 6 bases; unmatched junction bases: 10. Germline V gene data show CDR1 as SGDLS and CDR2 as YYNGEE. The CDR3 sequence is 15 residues long.

The chain joins TRBV19 to TRBJ1-4; 8 bases line up with TRBD1. There are 17 residues in the CDR3. Trimming took 2 bases from V and 8 from J; bases not matched to a gene: 13. Germline V gives CDR1 LNHDA, CDR2 SQIVND (reference sequence). CDR3 protein: CASSIRDRMGDLEKLFF. The CDR3, as DNA: TGTGCCAGTAGTATAAGGGACAGGATGGGTGATCTGGAAAAACTGTTTTTT.

V is TRBV19 and J is TRBJ2-5; D may be TRBD1 or TRBD2 (6 bases each). V lost 2 bases to trimming and J lost 5 bases, with 15 bases between them. The germline V gene has CDR1 LNHDA and CDR2 SQIVND (reference sequence). This CDR3 contains 15 residues. The CDR3 nucleotides are TGTGCCAGTAGTATAAGGGGGGACCATTCGGAGACCCAGTACTTC. Its protein product is CASSIRGDHSETQYF.

The V call is TRBV19, the J call TRBJ1-3; 7 nucleotides agree with TRBD1. V gave up 6 bases and J gave up 4 bases; unmatched junction bases: 6. The germline gives CDR1 LNHDA, CDR2 SQIVND (reference sequence). The CDR3 covers 14 residues. The CDR3 nucleotides read TGTGCCAGTAGCCCGACAGGGCCAGGAAACACCATATATTTT. Translated, it gives CASSPTGPGNTIYF.